This T cell receptor beta chain was profiled in a study of T cells in localized non-small cell lung cancer. General study findings and limits: In adjacent lung appeared a median 57 of the top 100 tumor clones. Multi-region tumor sequencing was not done, so intratumor heterogeneity could not be excluded. Higher adjacent-lung clonality was associated with shorter survival.

The CDR3 spans 13 residues. The germline gives CDR1 MNHGY, CDR2 SAAAGT. The junction had 9 bases not matched to a gene; V was cut back by 7 bases and J by 10 bases. Libraries were prepared by immunoSEQ multiplex PCR; TCRdb keeps only in-frame clonotypes and omits some of them. The data show 3,000 to 4,000 clones, around 54% seen once. This clone was recorded a few times. The target antigen is unknown. The clonotype comes from a woman aged 18 to 55 with stage I lung adenocarcinoma. V usage is TRBV6-8 and J usage is TRBJ2-1, with TRBD1 identical over 8 bases. This material consisted of lymph node tissue, taken before any cancer treatment. The CDR3 is CASTQGWDREQFF. CDR3 bases: TGTGCCAGCACTCAAGGGTGGGACAGGGAGCAGTTCTTC.